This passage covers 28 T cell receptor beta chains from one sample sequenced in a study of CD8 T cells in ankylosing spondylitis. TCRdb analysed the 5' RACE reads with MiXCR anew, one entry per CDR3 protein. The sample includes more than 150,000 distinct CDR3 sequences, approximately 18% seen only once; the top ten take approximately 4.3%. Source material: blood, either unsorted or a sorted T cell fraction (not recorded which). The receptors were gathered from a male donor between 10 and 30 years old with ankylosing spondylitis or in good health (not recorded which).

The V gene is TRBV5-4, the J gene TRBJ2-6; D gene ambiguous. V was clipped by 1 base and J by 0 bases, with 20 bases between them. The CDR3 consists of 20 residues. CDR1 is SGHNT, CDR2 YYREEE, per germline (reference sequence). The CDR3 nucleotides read TGTGCCAGCAGCTTGAGGGCAGGAGCCACTATTATCTCTGGGGCCAACGTCCTGACTTTC. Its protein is CASSLRAGATIISGANVLTF. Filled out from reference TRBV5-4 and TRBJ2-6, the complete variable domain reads ETGVTQSPTHLIKTRGQQVTLRCSSQSGHNTVSWYQQALGQGPQFIFQYYREEENGRGNFPPRFSGLQFPNYSSELNVNALELDDSALYLCASSLRAGATIISGANVLTFGAGSRLTVL.

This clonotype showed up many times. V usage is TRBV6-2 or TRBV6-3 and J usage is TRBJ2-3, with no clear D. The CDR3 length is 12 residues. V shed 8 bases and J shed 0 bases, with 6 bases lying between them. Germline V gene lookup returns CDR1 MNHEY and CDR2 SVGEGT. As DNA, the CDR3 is TGTGCCAGCGGTACTAGCACAGATACGCAGTATTTT. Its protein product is CASGTSTDTQYF.

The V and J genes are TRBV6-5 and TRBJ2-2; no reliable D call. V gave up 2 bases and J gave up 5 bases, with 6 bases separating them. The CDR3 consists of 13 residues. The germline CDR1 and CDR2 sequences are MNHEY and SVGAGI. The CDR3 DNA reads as TGTGCCAGCAGTTACGTGGGGACCGGGGAGCTGTTTTTT. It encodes CASSYVGTGELFF.

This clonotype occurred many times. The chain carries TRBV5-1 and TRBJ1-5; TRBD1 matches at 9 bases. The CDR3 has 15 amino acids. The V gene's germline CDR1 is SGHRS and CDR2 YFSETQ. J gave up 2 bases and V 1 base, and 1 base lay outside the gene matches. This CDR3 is CASSLTGGGNQPQHF. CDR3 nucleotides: TGCGCCAGCAGCTTGACAGGGGGCGGCAATCAGCCCCAGCATTTT.

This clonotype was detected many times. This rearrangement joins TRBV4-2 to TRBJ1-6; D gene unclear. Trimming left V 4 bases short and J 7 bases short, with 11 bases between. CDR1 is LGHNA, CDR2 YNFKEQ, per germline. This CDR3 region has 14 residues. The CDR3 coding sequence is TGTGCCAGCAGCCGCGAAAGACAAAATTCACCCCTCCACTTT. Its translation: CASSRERQNSPLHF.

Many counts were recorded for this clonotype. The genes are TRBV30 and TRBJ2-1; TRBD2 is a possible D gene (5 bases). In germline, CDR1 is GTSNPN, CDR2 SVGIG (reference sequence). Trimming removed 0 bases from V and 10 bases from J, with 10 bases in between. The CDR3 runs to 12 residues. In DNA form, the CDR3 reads TGTGCCTGGAGTGTTTGGGGAGTAGAGCAGTTCTTC. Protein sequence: CAWSVWGVEQFF.

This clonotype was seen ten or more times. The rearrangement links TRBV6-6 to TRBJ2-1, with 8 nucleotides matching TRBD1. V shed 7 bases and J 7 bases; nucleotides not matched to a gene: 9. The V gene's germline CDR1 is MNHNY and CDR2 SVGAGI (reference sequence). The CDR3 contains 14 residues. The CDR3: CASTGQGKGNEQFF. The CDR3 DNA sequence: TGTGCCAGCACCGGACAGGGAAAAGGGAATGAGCAGTTCTTC.

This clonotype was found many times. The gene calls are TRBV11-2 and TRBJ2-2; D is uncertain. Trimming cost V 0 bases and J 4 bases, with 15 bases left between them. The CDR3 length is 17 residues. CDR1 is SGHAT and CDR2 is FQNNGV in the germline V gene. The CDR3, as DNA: TGTGCCAGCAGCTTAGAGAACTGGGTCGGTGGCACCGGGGAGCTGTTTTTT. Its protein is CASSLENWVGGTGELFF.

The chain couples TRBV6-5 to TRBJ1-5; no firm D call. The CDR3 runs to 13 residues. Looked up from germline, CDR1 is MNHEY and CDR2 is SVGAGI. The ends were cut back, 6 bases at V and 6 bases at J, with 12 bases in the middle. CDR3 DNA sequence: TGTGCCAGCAGGGTGGGAGGAGGTCAGCCCCAGCATTTT. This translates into CASRVGGGQPQHF.

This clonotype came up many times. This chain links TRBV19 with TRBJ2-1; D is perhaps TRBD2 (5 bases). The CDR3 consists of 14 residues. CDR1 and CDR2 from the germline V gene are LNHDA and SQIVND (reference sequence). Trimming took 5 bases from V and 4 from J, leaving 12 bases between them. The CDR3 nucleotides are TGTGCCAGTAGTGTAAGCGGAGGTTACAATGAGCAGTTCTTC. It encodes CASSVSGGYNEQFF.

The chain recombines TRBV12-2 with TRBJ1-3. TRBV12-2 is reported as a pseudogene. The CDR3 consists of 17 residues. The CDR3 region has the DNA TGTGCAAGTCGCTTAGCGGGAGACCTTGGCTCTGGAAACACCATATATTTT. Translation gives CASRLAGDLGSGNTIYF.

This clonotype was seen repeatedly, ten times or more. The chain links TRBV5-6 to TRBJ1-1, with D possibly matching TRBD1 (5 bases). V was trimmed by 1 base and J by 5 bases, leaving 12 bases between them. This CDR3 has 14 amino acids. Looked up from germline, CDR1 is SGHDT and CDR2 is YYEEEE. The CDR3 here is CASSLWSGGTEAFF. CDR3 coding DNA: TGTGCCAGCAGCTTGTGGTCGGGGGGGACTGAAGCTTTCTTT.

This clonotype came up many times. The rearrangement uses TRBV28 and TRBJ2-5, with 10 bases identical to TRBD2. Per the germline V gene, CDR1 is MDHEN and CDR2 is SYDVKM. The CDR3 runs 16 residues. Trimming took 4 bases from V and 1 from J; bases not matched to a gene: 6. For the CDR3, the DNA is TGTGCCAGCAGTTCCCAAGGACTAGCGGTCCAAGAGACCCAGTACTTC. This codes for CASSSQGLAVQETQYF.

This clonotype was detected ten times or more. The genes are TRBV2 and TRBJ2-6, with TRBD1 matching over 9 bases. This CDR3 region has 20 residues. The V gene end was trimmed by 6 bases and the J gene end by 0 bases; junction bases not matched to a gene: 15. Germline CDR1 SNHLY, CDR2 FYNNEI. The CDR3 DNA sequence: TGTGCCAGCAGGTATTTTACTTTGGGACAGGGCCTCTCTGGGGCCAACGTCCTGACTTTC. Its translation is CASRYFTLGQGLSGANVLTF.

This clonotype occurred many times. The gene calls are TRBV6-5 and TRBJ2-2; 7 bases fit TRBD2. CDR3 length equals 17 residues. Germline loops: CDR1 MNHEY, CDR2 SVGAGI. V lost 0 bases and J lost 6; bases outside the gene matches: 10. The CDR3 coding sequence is TGTGCCAGCAGTTACTCGTTGCCTAGCGGTCTGCCCGGGGAGCTGTTTTTT. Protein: CASSYSLPSGLPGELFF.

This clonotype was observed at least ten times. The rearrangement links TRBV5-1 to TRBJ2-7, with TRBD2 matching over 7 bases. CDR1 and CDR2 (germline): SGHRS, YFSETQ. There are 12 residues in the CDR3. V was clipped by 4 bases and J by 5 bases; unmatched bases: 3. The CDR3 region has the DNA TGCGCCAGCAGCGGGGGGGTAGACGAGCAGTACTTC. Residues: CASSGGVDEQYF.

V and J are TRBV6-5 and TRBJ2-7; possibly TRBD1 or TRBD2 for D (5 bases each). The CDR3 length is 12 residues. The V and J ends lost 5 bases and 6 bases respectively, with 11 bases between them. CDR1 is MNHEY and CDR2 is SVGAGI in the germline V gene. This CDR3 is CASSRPGGEQYV. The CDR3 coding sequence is TGTGCCAGCAGTCGACCTGGGGGCGAGCAGTACGTC.

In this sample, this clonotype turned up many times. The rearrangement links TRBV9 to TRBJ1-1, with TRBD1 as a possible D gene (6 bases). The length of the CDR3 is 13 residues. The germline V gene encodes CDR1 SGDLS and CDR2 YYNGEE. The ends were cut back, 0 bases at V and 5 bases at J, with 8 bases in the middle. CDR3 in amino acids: CASSVEGGTEAFF. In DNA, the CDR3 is TGTGCCAGCAGCGTAGAGGGGGGGACTGAAGCTTTCTTT. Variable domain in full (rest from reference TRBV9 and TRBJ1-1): DSGVTQTPKHLITATGQRVTLRCSPRSGDLSVYWYQQSLDQGLQFLIQYYNGEERAKGNILERFSAQQFPDLHSELNLSSLELGDSALYFCASSVEGGTEAFFGQGTRLTVV.

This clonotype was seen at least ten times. CDR3 nucleotides: TGTGCCAGCAGCCAAAACGACAACTCTGGGGCCAACGTCCTGACTTTC. It specifies CASSQNDNSGANVLTF. The chain is built from TRBV4-2 and TRBJ2-6; D is ambiguous. The CDR3 has 16 amino acids. Germline V gives CDR1 LGHNA, CDR2 YNFKEQ. Trimming removed 2 bases from V and 0 bases from J, with 8 bases in between.

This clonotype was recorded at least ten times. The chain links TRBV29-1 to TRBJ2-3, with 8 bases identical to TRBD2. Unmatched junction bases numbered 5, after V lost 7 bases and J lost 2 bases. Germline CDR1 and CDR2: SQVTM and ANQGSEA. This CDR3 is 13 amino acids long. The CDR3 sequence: CSGQGLVTDTQYF. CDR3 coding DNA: TGCAGCGGGCAGGGACTAGTCACAGATACGCAGTATTTT.

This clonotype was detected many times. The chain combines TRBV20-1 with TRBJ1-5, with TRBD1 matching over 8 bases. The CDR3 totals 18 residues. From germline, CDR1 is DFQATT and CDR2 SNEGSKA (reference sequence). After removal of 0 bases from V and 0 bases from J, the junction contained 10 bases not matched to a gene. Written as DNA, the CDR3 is TGCAGTGCTAGAGATTCAGGACAGGGCGGTTCTAGCAATCAGCCCCAGCATTTT. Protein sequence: CSARDSGQGGSSNQPQHF.

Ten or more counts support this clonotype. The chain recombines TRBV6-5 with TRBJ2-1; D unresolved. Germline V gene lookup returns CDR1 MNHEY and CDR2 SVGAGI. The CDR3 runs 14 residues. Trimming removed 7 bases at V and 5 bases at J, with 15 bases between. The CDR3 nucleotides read TGTGCCAGCATCTCTGGCTCGGGTAACAATGAGCAGTTCTTC. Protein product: CASISGSGNNEQFF.

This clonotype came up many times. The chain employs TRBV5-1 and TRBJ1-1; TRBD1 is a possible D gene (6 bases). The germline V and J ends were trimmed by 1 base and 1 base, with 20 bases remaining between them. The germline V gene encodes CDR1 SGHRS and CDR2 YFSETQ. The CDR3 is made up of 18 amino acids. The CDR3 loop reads CASSLRSQQGRWNTEAFF. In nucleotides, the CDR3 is TGCGCCAGCAGCTTGAGGTCCCAGCAGGGGCGTTGGAACACTGAAGCTTTCTTT.

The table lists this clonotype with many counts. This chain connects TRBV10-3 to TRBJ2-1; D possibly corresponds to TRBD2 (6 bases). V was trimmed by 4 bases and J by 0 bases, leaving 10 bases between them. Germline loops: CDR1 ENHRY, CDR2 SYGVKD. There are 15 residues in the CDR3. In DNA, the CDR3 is TGTGCCATCAGTGGGATCGGGAGCTCCTACAATGAGCAGTTCTTC. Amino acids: CAISGIGSSYNEQFF.

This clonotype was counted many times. The CDR3 region is CASSLLSGGRASLRREQFF. In DNA form, the CDR3 reads TGTGCCAGCAGCTTACTGTCTGGCGGGAGGGCCTCCCTTCGGCGTGAGCAGTTCTTC. This chain connects TRBV7-8 to TRBJ2-1, with 9 bases lining up with TRBD2. The CDR3 totals 19 residues. J gave up 9 bases and V 2 bases, and 20 bases lay outside the gene matches. Germline V gene sequence: CDR1 SGHVS, CDR2 FQNEAQ.

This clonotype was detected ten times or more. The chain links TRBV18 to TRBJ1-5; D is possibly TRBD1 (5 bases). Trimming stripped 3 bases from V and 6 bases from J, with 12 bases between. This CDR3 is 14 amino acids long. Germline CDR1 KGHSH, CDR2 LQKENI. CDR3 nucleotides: TGTGCCAGCTCACCCTCCCCCGGGGGTCAGCCCCAGCATTTT. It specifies CASSPSPGGQPQHF.

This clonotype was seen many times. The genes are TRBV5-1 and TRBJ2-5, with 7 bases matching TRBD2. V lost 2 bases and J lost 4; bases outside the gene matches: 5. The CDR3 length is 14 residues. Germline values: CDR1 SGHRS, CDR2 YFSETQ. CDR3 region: CASSFGGSAETQYF. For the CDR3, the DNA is TGCGCCAGCAGCTTCGGCGGGAGCGCAGAGACCCAGTACTTC.

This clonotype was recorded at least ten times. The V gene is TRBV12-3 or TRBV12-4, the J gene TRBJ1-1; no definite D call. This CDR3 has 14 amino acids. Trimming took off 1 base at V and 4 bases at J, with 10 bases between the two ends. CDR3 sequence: CASSLGSLGTEAFF. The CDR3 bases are TGTGCCAGCAGTTTAGGTTCGTTGGGCACTGAAGCTTTCTTT.